This T cell receptor beta chain emerged from a study of T cells in Graves' hyperthyroidism and ophthalmopathy. In the study overall: Any treatment followed the collection of peripheral blood at initial diagnosis. Broader study findings: It was a median about 7.1 months before onset that the model predicted ophthalmopathy.

Amplification targeted TCR beta CDR3 regions from RNA transcripts. The HTBI primer set drove a first-round RT-PCR of the TCR CDR3. TCRdb re-called the multiplex PCR reads with MiXCR, one entry per CDR3 protein. The table shows about 550,000 distinct CDR3 sequences, with around 21% occurring only once. With respect to this clonotype: Its specificity is unknown.

J gave up 4 bases and V 2 bases, and 10 bases lay outside the gene matches. Per the germline V gene, CDR1 is SGHAT and CDR2 is FQDESV (reference sequence). CDR3 size: 17 residues. No ophthalmopathy progression within 18 months constituted stable Graves' hyperthyroidism. Sequencing was carried out using blood. The rearrangement joins TRBV11-1 to TRBJ2-7, with 11 bases aligning to TRBD2. This receptor was obtained from a man aged 18 to 30 with Graves' hyperthyroidism. The CDR3 region has the DNA TGTGCCAGCAGCTTACCGCCCACTAGCGGGGGAACTTACGAGCAGTACTTC. Residues: CASSLPPTSGGTYEQYF.